The 2 T cell receptor beta chains reported below all come from one sample, sequenced in a study of T cell responses to AZD1222 COVID-19 vaccine. Method: immunoSEQ multiplex PCR; TCRdb's copy keeps in-frame clones and lacks some. The sample comprises more than 85,000 clones, about 90% of which are singletons, and 6.5% to 8.5% rests with the top ten. The sample was peripheral blood, taken on day 0 of AZD1222 vaccination. The receptors come from an adult in good health.

This chain connects TRBV7-9 to TRBJ2-7; 8 bases match TRBD1. The germline V gene has CDR1 SEHNR and CDR2 FQNEAQ (reference sequence). The CDR3 extends over 16 amino acids. J gave up 4 bases and V 6 bases, and 14 bases lay outside the gene matches. CDR3 DNA sequence: TGTGCCAGCAGACGAGACAGGGGAGTGGATGGTTACGAGCAGTACTTC. Protein: CASRRDRGVDGYEQYF.

The V and J genes are TRBV14 and TRBJ1-3; 9 positions match TRBD1. The length of the CDR3 is 18 residues. The trim removed 1 base at V and 4 bases at J, leaving 11 bases unmatched. The V gene's germline CDR1 is SGHDN and CDR2 FVKESK. CDR3 DNA: TGTGCCAGCAGCCAAGGGTCCGGTATAACAGGGGGCGGAAACACCATATATTTT. It translates to CASSQGSGITGGGNTIYF.